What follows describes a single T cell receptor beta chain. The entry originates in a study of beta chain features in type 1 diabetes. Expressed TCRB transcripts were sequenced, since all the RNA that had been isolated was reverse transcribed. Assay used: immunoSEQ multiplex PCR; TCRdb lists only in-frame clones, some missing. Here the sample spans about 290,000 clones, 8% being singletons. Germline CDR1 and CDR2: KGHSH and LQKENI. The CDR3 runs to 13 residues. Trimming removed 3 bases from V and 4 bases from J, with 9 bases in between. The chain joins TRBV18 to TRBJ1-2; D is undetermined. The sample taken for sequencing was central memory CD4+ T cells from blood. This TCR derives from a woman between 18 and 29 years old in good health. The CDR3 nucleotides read TGTGCCAGCTCACCTCGGGAAATCTATGGCTACACCTTC. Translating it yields CASSPREIYGYTF.